This TCR beta chain was profiled in a study of identical twins. Whole-study results and caveats: Diverse VJ usage suggested most zero-insertion clonotypes were not invariant T cells.

Every donor was a healthy Caucasian. The table lists this clonotype with a few counts. Its antigen is unidentified. TCRdb re-derived calls from the 5' RACE reads in MiXCR, one entry per CDR3 protein. There are approximately 500,000 distinct CDR3 sequences in the sample; 20% to 25% occur only once, and approximately 2.9% lies in the top ten. CDR3 length: 14 amino acids. Trimming took off 1 base at V and 2 bases at J, with 8 bases between the two ends. The germline V gene encodes CDR1 SGHDT and CDR2 YYEEEE. In addition, the sample was reused for a study of T cells expressing NK-cell markers. That report notes: Cells sorted as CD3+CD56+NKG2C+, CD3+CD56+NKG2C- and CD3+CD56-NKG2C+ T cells supplied the TCR beta repertoires. The use of an anti-gamma-delta TCR antibody, which was added in several experiments, restricted sorting to T cells expressing alpha-beta TCR.

This sequence was found in a woman under 30 in good health. The chain uses TRBV5-6 and TRBJ2-3, with D tentatively TRBD1 (6 bases). Sequencing used CD4+ T cells sorted from blood. The CDR3 loop reads CASSLPGHTDTQYF. DNA of the CDR3: TGTGCCAGCAGCTTGCCGGGACACACAGATACGCAGTATTTT.